The text below deals with one T cell receptor (beta chain). This clonotype turned up a few times. Its antigen has not been determined. The sample holds no much larger clone one base away, and base qualities are not on file. Library method: PCR. Instrument on record: Illumina HiSeq 2000. TCRdb's own reprocessing of the public reads used fastp at Q25 and MiXCR and kept productive beta chains. Each entry is one CDR3 protein sequence, shown with its most common DNA and genes. For this sample there are fewer than 6,500 distinct CDR3 sequences; 14% to 15% appear just once. The ten largest clonotypes hold about a sixth of the sample. For CDR1 and CDR2, the germline V gene lists SGHRS and YFSETQ. At the junction V is shortened by 5 bases and J by 5 bases; bases outside the gene matches: 8. The CDR3, from cysteine to phenylalanine, totals 15 residues. Of the read, only the CDR3 DNA is kept; its 45 bases are in frame from base 1.

This entry belongs to a study of tumor-infiltrating lymphocytes in oesophageal squamous cell carcinoma (dated by TCRdb to the mid-2010s). This clonotype was sampled from a male donor with esophageal squamous cell carcinoma. Sequenced: esophageal tumor tissue. Recombination linked TRBV5-1 to TRBJ1-4; 8 bases in between match TRBD1. The encoded CDR3 is CASSRGQGRNEKLFF. The sequenced DNA: TGCGCCAGCAGTCGCGGACAGGGCCGGAATGAAAAACTGTTTTTT.